These T cell receptor beta chains were read from a single sample in a study of T cells in Graves' hyperthyroidism and ophthalmopathy. TCRdb re-analysed the multiplex PCR reads in MiXCR, keeping a single row per CDR3 protein. In the table there are around 300,000 distinct CDR3 sequences, approximately 15% of which are singletons. Sequencing was carried out using blood. These receptors all stem from a woman in her thirties with Graves' hyperthyroidism. The CDR3 runs from the conserved cysteine through the conserved F or W. The D gene is left open where the match is weak. For some rows the clone size is stated as once, few or many, or as a class when expanded; others skip it.

v_call	j_call	clone_size	d_call	cdr3_aa	cdr3_nt
TRBV28	TRBJ2-5	once	TRBD2	CASSGSRTSGAIELQETQYF	TGTGCCAGCAGCGGATCGAGGACTAGCGGGGCCATTGAATTACAAGAGACCCAGTACTTC
TRBV6-2/TRBV6-3	TRBJ2-1	few	-	CASSYSDLGNEQFF	TGTGCCAGCAGTTACTCCGACCTGGGAAATGAGCAGTTCTTC
TRBV28	TRBJ1-1	-	-	CASSPYRGGNTEAFF	TGTGCCAGCAGTCCCTACCGGGGAGGGAACACTGAAGCTTTCTTT
TRBV4-2	TRBJ2-7	-	-	CASSQGLESDEQYF	TGTGCCAGCAGCCAAGGGTTGGAGTCGGATGAGCAGTACTTC
TRBV7-9	TRBJ2-5	-	-	CASTRTRVGIGETQYF	TGTGCCAGCACTCGGACGAGGGTAGGGATCGGAGAGACCCAGTACTTC
TRBV12-5	TRBJ2-7	many	TRBD2	CASGLPSGREGLEPEQYF	TGTGCTAGTGGTTTGCCTTCTGGGCGGGAGGGCCTAGAACCCGAGCAGTACTTC
TRBV7-9	TRBJ2-1	-	TRBD1	CASSLAPRDRQNEQFF	TGTGCCAGCAGCTTAGCTCCCCGGGACAGGCAGAATGAGCAGTTCTTC
TRBV4-2	TRBJ2-1	-	-	CASSQDLVVDYNEQFF	TGTGCCAGCAGCCAAGATCTGGTGGTCGATTACAATGAGCAGTTCTTC
TRBV5-6	TRBJ1-2	-	-	CASSIRQYGYTF	TGTGCCAGCAGCATAAGACAGTATGGCTACACCTTC
TRBV4-1	TRBJ1-1	-	-	CASSQVRINTEAFF	TGCGCCAGCAGCCAAGTCCGGATAAACACTGAAGCTTTCTTT
TRBV19	TRBJ1-1	-	-	CASPNMRNTEAFF	TGTGCCAGCCCGAATATGAGGAACACTGAAGCTTTCTTT
TRBV19	TRBJ1-2	few	TRBD1	CASSRGAETGNFYTF	TGTGCCAGTAGTAGGGGGGCCGAGACAGGGAACTTCTACACCTTC
TRBV9	TRBJ1-1	few	TRBD1	CASSAETGPYTEAFF	TGTGCCAGCAGCGCCGAGACAGGGCCATACACTGAAGCTTTCTTT
TRBV9	TRBJ1-1	many	-	CASSVESGLGGAFF	TGTGCCAGCAGCGTAGAGTCCGGTTTGGGAGGAGCTTTCTTT
TRBV28	TRBJ2-7	many	TRBD1	CASSGTWTGENEQYF	TGTGCCAGCAGTGGGACCTGGACAGGGGAAAACGAGCAGTACTTC
TRBV20-1	TRBJ2-7	few	-	CSVGTIQTYEQYF	TGCAGTGTGGGGACAATTCAAACCTACGAGCAGTACTTC
TRBV6-2/TRBV6-3	TRBJ1-5	many	-	CASISSGARSQPQHF	TGTGCCAGCATCTCCTCGGGGGCGAGGTCTCAGCCCCAGCATTTT
TRBV15	TRBJ2-3	few	-	CATSHGRGEDTQYF	TGTGCCACCAGCCACGGTAGGGGAGAAGATACGCAGTATTTT
TRBV7-9	TRBJ2-7	few	TRBD2	CASSSPTTSVVYEQYF	TGTGCCAGCAGCTCCCCTACGACTAGCGTCGTTTACGAGCAGTACTTC
TRBV7-9	TRBJ1-2	-	-	CASSPHLGLGYTF	TGTGCCAGCAGCCCACATCTCGGCCTTGGCTACACCTTC
TRBV20-1	TRBJ2-3	few	TRBD2	CSARGLLALADTQYF	TGCAGTGCTAGGGGCCTACTAGCGCTAGCAGATACGCAGTATTTT
TRBV11-2	TRBJ2-7	many	TRBD2	CASRPSGLAGVEQYF	TGTGCCAGCAGACCTTCGGGACTAGCGGGAGTCGAGCAGTACTTC
TRBV6-2/TRBV6-3	TRBJ2-1	many	-	CASSYSIRWEQFF	TGTGCCAGCAGTTACTCGATTCGATGGGAGCAGTTCTTC
TRBV30	TRBJ2-1	few	-	CAWSYSPYNEQFF	TGTGCCTGGAGCTATTCCCCCTACAATGAGCAGTTCTTC
TRBV6-1	TRBJ1-1	many	TRBD1	CASRQGAGTEAFF	TGTGCCAGCAGACAGGGGGCAGGCACTGAAGCTTTCTTT
TRBV28	TRBJ2-6	few	TRBD1	CASSWTGTGANVLTF	TGTGCCAGCAGTTGGACAGGAACCGGGGCCAACGTCCTGACTTTC
TRBV7-2	TRBJ1-5	many	-	CASSLAYHSNQPQHF	TGTGCCAGCAGCTTGGCCTATCATAGCAATCAGCCCCAGCATTTT
TRBV28	TRBJ1-2	many	-	CASSWIVGGNGYTF	TGTGCCAGCAGTTGGATAGTCGGGGGAAATGGCTACACCTTC
TRBV6-4	TRBJ1-2	once	TRBD1	CASRRDREVYGYTF	TGTGCCAGCAGAAGGGACAGGGAGGTCTATGGCTACACCTTC
TRBV28	TRBJ2-1	many	-	CASSSSGVGSYNEQFF	TGTGCCAGCAGTTCCTCTGGGGTGGGGTCCTACAATGAGCAGTTCTTC
TRBV11-2	TRBJ2-5	few	-	CASSLVPTGPASQETQYF	TGTGCCAGCAGCTTAGTTCCCACGGGACCAGCGTCACAAGAGACCCAGTACTTC
TRBV6-1	TRBJ1-1	few	-	CASIRNGGAGATEAFF	TGTGCCAGCATACGTAACGGGGGCGCTGGGGCCACTGAAGCTTTCTTT
TRBV3-1	TRBJ2-1	few	-	CASSQGDGEWNEQFF	TGTGCCAGCAGCCAAGGTGACGGGGAATGGAATGAGCAGTTCTTC